The 7 T cell receptor beta chains presented below share a single source sample, sequenced in a study of cytomegalovirus exposure and HLA in healthy donors. Both 60 Vbeta primers and 13 Jbeta primers went into the PCR. Some clones are missing from TCRdb's copy, which holds only in-frame ones; the method was immunoSEQ multiplex PCR. The table lists fewer than 200,000 clones, around 80% of them singletons. The sequenced sample consisted of PBMCs. The receptors stem from a woman between 45 and 60 years old in good health and CMV-seropositive.

The rearrangement uses TRBV2 and TRBJ1-2, with 9 bases identical to TRBD1. The CDR3 loop spans 14 amino acids. Per germline, CDR1 SNHLY and CDR2 FYNNEI. After removal of 3 bases from V and 7 bases from J, the junction contained 6 bases not matched to a gene. CDR3 in amino acids: CASSDPTGGRGYTF. The CDR3 DNA follows: TGTGCCAGCAGTGATCCAACAGGGGGCCGTGGCTACACCTTC.

The sample holds one count of this clone. The chain has TRBV7-2 and TRBJ2-5; 8 bases match TRBD1. In germline, CDR1 is SGHTA, CDR2 FQGNSA. The CDR3 runs to 14 residues. V gave up 5 bases and J gave up 5 bases; unmatched junction bases: 7. The DNA of the CDR3 is TGTGCCAGCAGCCCCGGACAGGGTTTGGAGACCCAGTACTTC. Translated: CASSPGQGLETQYF.

The genes are TRBV6-5 and TRBJ1-3; D is possibly TRBD1 (5 bases). Trimming left V 5 bases short and J 0 bases short, with 11 bases between. This CDR3 has 15 residues. Germline values: CDR1 MNHEY, CDR2 SVGAGI. CDR3: CASSAQGNSGNTIYF. CDR3 nucleotide sequence: TGTGCCAGCAGTGCTCAGGGTAACTCTGGAAACACCATATATTTT.

The chain is built from TRBV28 and TRBJ2-1, with 7 positions matching TRBD2. In germline, CDR1 is MDHEN, CDR2 SYDVKM. The CDR3 has 16 residues. V shed 5 bases, J shed 6 bases, and the junction held 13 bases outside the gene matches. As DNA, the CDR3 is TGTGCCAGCAGTCAGACCTCCGGGACTAAAGGCAATGAGCAGTTCTTC. This codes for CASSQTSGTKGNEQFF.

V is TRBV28 and J is TRBJ1-1, with TRBD1 identical over 8 bases. Trimming removed 6 bases from V and 6 bases from J; junction bases left unmatched: 12. Per the germline V gene, CDR1 is MDHEN and CDR2 is SYDVKM. The CDR3 is 15 residues long. This chain's CDR3 is CASSYPGGTHAEAFF. DNA for the CDR3: TGTGCCAGCAGCTATCCAGGGGGCACCCACGCTGAAGCTTTCTTT. Based on the CDR3 plus reference TRBV28 and TRBJ1-1, the full variable domain is DVKVTQSSRYLVKRTGEKVFLECVQDMDHENMFWYRQDPGLGLRLIYFSYDVKMKEKGDIPEGYSVSREKKERFSLILESASTNQTSMYLCASSYPGGTHAEAFFGQGTRLTVV.

The J gene is TRBJ1-1, the V gene TRBV7-2; D not resolved. The V and J ends lost 6 bases and 3 bases respectively, with 11 bases between them. The CDR3 runs to 13 residues. Germline V CDR1 and CDR2: SGHTA, FQGNSA. This chain's CDR3 is CASRREDHTEAFF. CDR3 DNA: TGTGCCAGCAGACGGGAAGATCACACTGAAGCTTTCTTT.

This chain joins TRBV19 and TRBJ1-1; D not certain. With 7 bases removed from V and 4 bases from J, the gap between germline ends came to 16 bases. The germline CDR1 and CDR2 sequences are LNHDA and SQIVND (reference sequence). The CDR3 length is 14 residues. The DNA for the CDR3 is TGTGCCAGTATCCTGGGCAGCGGCTCCACTGAAGCTTTCTTT. Protein product: CASILGSGSTEAFF.